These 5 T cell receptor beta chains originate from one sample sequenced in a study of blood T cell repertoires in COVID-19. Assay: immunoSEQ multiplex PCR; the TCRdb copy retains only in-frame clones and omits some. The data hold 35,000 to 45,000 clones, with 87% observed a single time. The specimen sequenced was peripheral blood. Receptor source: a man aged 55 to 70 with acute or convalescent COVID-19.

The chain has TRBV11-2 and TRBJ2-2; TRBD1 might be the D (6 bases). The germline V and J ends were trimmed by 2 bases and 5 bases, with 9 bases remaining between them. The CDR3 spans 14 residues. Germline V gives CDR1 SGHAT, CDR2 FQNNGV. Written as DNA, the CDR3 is TGTGCCAGCAGCTTATCGACAGGAACCGGGGAGCTGTTTTTT. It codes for CASSLSTGTGELFF.

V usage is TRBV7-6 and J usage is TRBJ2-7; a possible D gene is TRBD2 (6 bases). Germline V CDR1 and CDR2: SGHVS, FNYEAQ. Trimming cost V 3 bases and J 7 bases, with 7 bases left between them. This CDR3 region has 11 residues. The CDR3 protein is CASSFREEQYF. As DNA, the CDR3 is TGTGCCAGCAGCTTCCGGGAGGAGCAGTACTTC.

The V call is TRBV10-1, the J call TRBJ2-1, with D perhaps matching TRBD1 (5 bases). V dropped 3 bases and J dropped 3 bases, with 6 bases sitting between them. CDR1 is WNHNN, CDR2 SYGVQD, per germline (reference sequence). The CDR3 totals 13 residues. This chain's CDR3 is CASSDRDYNEQFF. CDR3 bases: TGCGCCAGCAGTGACAGGGACTACAATGAGCAGTTCTTC.

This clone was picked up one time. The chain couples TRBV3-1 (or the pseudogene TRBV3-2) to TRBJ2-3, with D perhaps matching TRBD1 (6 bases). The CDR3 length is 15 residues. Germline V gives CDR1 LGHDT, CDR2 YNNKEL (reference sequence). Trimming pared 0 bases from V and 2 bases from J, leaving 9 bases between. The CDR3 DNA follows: TGTGCCAGCAGCCAAGACGACAGGTTCACAGATACGCAGTATTTT. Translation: CASSQDDRFTDTQYF.

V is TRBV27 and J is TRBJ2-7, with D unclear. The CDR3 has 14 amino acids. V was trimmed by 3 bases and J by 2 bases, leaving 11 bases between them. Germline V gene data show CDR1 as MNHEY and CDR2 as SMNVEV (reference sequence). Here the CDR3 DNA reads TGTGCCAGCAGTTTGAACAGTGCCGCCTACGAGCAGTACTTC. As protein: CASSLNSAAYEQYF.